This T cell receptor (beta chain) derives from a study of OX40 agonist ivuxolimab in advanced cancers. Study context: Subjects had a mean age of approximately 60 years, with a range of 23 to 79; around 80% were male. Checkpoint inhibitors had been given previously to roughly 40% of patients. Study observations and caveats: Clonal expansion was seen in CD4+ and CD8+ blood T cells by week 6 at 0.1 to 3.0 mg/kg.

This clone was seen once. Its antigen is unknown. TCRdb keeps only in-frame clones here, not all; method: immunoSEQ multiplex PCR. The sample consists of about 84,000 clones, around 90% of them appearing once. This CDR3 spans 15 amino acids. With 5 bases clipped from V and 6 bases from J, the junction kept 10 bases outside the gene matches. CDR1 and CDR2 (germline): SGHTA, FQGTGA. The receptor's source is an adult with an advanced solid tumor such as melanoma, head and neck, liver or kidney cancer. Sample: CD4+ or CD8+ T cells sorted from blood, taken in a trial of the OX40 agonist ivuxolimab. The gene calls are TRBV7-3 and TRBJ2-1, with 7 nucleotides matching TRBD2. In DNA, the CDR3 is TGTGCCAGCAGCATCCCCGGGACTACACTCAATGAGCAGTTCTTC. It codes for CASSIPGTTLNEQFF.